Given below is one TCR beta chain in context. Its antigen is unidentified. Both TRBC1 and TRBC2 were covered by a beta constant-region primer of two equimolar oligonucleotides. Ligated cDNA was amplified by four rounds of PCR with nested alpha and beta constant-region primers and SP2. The cDNA 3' end received a ligated single-stranded oligonucleotide carrying the SP2 primer and a 12-nucleotide UMI. TCRdb redid the calling of the UMI-ligation and nested PCR reads with MiXCR, one entry per CDR3 protein. This sample yields more than 120,000 distinct CDR3 sequences, of which around 21% are seen a single time; more than 0.6% belongs to the top ten. The sample comes from a study of naive and memory T cell subsets. Overall study findings and caveats: Especially in CD8 cells, naive repertoires contained a few larger clonotypes, possibly CD45RA-re-expressing memory cells. In naive cells, over 95% of TCR sequences were seen only once.

After the first PCR, alpha and beta chain libraries were processed separately. Overnight CMV lysate stimulation of fresh PBMCs defined donor CMV status by CD4+ IFNgamma. After removal of 3 bases from V and 5 bases from J, the junction contained 6 bases not matched to a gene. This CDR3 has 14 amino acids. The V gene is TRBV12-3 or TRBV12-4, the J gene TRBJ2-5, with 7 bases fitting TRBD1. The sample comprised naive CD8+ T cells from blood. The sequence came from a human donor in good health. The CDR3 DNA sequence: TGTGCCAGCAGTTTCTCGACAGGGATGGAGACCCAGTACTTC. Translating gives CASSFSTGMETQYF.